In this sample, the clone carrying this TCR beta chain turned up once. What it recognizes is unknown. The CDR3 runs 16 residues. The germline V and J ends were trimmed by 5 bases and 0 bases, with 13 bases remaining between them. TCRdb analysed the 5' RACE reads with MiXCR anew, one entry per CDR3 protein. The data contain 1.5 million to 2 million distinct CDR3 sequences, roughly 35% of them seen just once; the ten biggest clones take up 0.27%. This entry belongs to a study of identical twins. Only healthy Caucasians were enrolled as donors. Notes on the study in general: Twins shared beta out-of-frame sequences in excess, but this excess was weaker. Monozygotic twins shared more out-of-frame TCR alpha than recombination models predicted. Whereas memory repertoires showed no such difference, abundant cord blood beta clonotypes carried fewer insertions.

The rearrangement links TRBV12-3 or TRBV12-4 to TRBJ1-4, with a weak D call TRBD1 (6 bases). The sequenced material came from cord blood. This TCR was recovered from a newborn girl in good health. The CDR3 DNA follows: TGTGCCAGCAGTCCCGGGACAATTACAACTAATGAAAAACTGTTTTTT. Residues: CASSPGTITTNEKLFF.